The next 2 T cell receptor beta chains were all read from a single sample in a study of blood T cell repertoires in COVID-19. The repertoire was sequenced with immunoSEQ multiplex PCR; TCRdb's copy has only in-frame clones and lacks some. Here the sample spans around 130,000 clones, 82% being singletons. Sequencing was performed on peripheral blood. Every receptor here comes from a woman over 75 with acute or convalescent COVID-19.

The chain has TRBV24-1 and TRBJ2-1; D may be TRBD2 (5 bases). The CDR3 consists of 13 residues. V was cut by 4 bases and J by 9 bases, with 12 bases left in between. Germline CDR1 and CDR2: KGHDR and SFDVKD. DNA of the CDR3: TGTGCCACCAGTGAAAATAGCGTCGGTGAGCAGTTCTTC. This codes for CATSENSVGEQFF.

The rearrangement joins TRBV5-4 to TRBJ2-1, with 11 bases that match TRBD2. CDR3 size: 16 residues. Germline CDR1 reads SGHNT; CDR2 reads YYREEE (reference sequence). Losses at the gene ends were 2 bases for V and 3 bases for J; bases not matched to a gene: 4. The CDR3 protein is CASSFGTSGDYNEQFF. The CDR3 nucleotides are TGTGCCAGCAGCTTTGGGACTAGCGGCGACTACAATGAGCAGTTCTTC.